This is a list of T cell receptor beta chains from one sample in a study of blood T cell repertoires in COVID-19. Assay used: immunoSEQ multiplex PCR; TCRdb lists only in-frame clones, some missing. The sample comprises some 60,000 clones, more than 75% of which are singletons, and around 12% rests with the top ten. What was sequenced was peripheral blood. The receptors were gathered from a human donor in a cohort sampled during active COVID-19. CDR3s include the opening cysteine and the closing phenylalanine or tryptophan.

V gene	CDR3 protein
TRBV7-6	CASSLTSGGAETQYF
TRBV6-5	CASSYMGGYGYTF
TRBV27	CASLRAGANVLTF
TRBV11-3	CASSLRSTDTQYF
TRBV9	CASSVSGQGFYEQYF
TRBV19	CASSTRTAPSGYTF
TRBV7-2	CASSLGAARETQYF
TRBV28	CASSTSGQRTDTQYF
TRBV5-1	CASSYGPDATGTYNEQFF
TRBV19	CASSRGTGENQPQHF
TRBV6-4	CASSPGTSGSQYF
TRBV9	CASSLPTPPETQYF
TRBV19	CASRLDRAPMNTEAFF
TRBV5-4	CASSYHPVNSYEQYF
TRBV10-1	CASKDTSFSGNTIYF
TRBV5-1	CASSPGTAKGGYTF
TRBV5-1	CASSSSGQYTQYF
TRBV3-1/TRBV3-2	CASSQSSSGGTDTQYF
TRBV4-1	CASSQDPVRALNEQFF
TRBV20-1	CSASESDIQYF
TRBV4-2	CASSQGSGEYNEQFF
TRBV7-8	CASSLELAEYEQYF
TRBV12-5	CASDLGSSYNEQFF
TRBV4-2	CASSQTQGQGNGYTF
TRBV6-5	CASSTGLAVTDTQYF
TRBV3-1/TRBV3-2	CASSQGLDVGELFF
TRBV9	CASSLGTGGREKLFF
TRBV28	CASSSPAGAQPQHF
TRBV3-1/TRBV3-2	CASSFQEKLFF
TRBV5-5	CASTRGRVIQETQYF
TRBV6-5	CASSYRQGNTQTQYF
TRBV6-5	CASRENQGVQETQYF
TRBV7-2	CASSPQGPTNTGELFF
TRBV11-3	CASSLGGGAGDTQYF
TRBV30	CAWKLSYQETQYF
TRBV4-1	CASSQPVRGSEQYF
TRBV2	CASRAASSYEQYF